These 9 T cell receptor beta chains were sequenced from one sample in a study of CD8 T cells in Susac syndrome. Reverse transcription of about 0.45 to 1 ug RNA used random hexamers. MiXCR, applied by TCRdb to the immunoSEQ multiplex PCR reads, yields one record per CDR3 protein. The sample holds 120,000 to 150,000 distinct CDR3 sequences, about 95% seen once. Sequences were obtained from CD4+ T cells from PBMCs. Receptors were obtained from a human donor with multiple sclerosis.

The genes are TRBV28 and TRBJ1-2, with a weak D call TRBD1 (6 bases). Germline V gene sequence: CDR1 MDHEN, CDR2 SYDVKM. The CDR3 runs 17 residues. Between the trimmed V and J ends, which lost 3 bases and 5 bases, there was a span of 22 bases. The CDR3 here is CASSFVQGISPSYGYTF. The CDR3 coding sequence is TGTGCCAGCAGTTTCGTGCAGGGGATTTCCCCAAGTTATGGCTACACCTTC.

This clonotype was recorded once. The CDR3 sequence: CAISVTGETQYF. The CDR3 DNA is TGTGCCATCAGTGTAACGGGAGAGACCCAGTACTTC. V gene TRBV10-3 combines with J gene TRBJ2-5; D remains ambiguous. Trimming shortened V by 4 bases and J by 4 bases, and 7 bases separated the two germline ends. The V gene's germline CDR1 is ENHRY and CDR2 SYGVKD. This CDR3 has 12 residues.

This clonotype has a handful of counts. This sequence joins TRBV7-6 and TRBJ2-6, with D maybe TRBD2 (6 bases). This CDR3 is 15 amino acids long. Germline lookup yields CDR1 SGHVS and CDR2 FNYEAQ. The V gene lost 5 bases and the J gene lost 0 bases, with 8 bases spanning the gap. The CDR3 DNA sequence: TGTGCCAGCAGCCCCGGGGGCTCTGGGGCCAACGTCCTGACTTTC. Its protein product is CASSPGGSGANVLTF.

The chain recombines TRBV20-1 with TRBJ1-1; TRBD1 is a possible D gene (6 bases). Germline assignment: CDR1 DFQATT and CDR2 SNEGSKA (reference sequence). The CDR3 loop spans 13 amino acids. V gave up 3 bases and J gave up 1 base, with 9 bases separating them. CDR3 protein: CSARDRPNTEAFF. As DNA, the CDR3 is TGCAGTGCTAGGGACAGACCGAACACTGAAGCTTTCTTT.

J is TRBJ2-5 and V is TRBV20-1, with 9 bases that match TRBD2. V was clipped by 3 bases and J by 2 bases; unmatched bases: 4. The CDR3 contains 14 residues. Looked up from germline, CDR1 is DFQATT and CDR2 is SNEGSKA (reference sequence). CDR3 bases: TGCAGTGCTAGCCAGCGGGGGGTACAAGAGACCCAGTACTTC. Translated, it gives CSASQRGVQETQYF.

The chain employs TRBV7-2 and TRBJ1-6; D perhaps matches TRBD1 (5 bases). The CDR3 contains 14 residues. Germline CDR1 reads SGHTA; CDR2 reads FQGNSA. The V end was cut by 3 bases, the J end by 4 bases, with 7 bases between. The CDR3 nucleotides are TGTGCCAGCAGCTTGCAGGGATATAATTCACCCCTCCACTTT. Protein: CASSLQGYNSPLHF.

The CDR3 protein is CASSSDRAEAFF. The CDR3 bases are TGTGCCAGCAGTTCGGACAGGGCGGAAGCTTTCTTT. The chain links TRBV5-6 to TRBJ1-1; TRBD1 matches at 8 bases. Germline V gene lookup returns CDR1 SGHDT and CDR2 YYEEEE. V dropped 5 bases and J dropped 8; count of bases not matched to a gene: 5. This CDR3 has 12 residues.

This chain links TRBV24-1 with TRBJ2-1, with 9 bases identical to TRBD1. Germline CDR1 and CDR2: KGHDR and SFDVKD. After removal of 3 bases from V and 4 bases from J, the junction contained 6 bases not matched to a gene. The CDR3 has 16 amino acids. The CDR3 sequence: CATSDAGQGSYNEQFF. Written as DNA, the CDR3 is TGTGCCACCAGTGATGCGGGACAGGGCTCTTACAATGAGCAGTTCTTC.

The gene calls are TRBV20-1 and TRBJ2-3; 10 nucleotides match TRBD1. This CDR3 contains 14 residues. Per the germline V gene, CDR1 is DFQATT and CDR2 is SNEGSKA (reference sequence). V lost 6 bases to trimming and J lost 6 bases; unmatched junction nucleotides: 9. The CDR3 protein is CSAIRDRGDDTQYF. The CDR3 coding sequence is TGCAGTGCAATCCGGGACAGGGGAGACGATACGCAGTATTTT.